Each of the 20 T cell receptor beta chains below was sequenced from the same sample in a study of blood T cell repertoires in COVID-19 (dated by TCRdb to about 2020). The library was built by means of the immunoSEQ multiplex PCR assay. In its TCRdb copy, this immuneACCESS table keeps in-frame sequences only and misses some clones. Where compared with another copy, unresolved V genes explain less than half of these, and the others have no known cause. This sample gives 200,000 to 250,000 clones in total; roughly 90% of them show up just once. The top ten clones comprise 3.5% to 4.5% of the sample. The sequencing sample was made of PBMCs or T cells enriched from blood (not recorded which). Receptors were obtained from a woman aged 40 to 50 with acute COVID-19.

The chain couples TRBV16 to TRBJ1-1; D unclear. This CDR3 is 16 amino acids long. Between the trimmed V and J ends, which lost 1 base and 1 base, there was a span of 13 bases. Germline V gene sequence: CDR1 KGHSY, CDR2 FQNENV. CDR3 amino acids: CASSQYHMLRNTEAFF. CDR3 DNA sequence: TGTGCCAGCAGCCAATATCATATGCTGCGGAACACTGAAGCTTTCTTT.

CDR3 nucleotides: TGTGCCAGCAGCCAAGACATTGGGGGGGGCCAGCGAAACATTCAGTACTTC. It codes for CASSQDIGGGQRNIQYF. The V and J genes are TRBV3-1 (or the pseudogene TRBV3-2) and TRBJ2-4; D is possibly TRBD2 (7 bases). This CDR3 region has 17 residues. CDR1 and CDR2 (germline): LGHDT, YNNKEL (reference sequence). V shed 0 bases and J shed 6 bases, with 18 bases lying between them.

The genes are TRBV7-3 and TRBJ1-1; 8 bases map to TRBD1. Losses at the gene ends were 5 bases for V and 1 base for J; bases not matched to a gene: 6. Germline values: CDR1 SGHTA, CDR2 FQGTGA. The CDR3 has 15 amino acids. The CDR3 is CASSPIGQGNTEAFF. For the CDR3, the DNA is TGTGCCAGCAGCCCCATTGGACAGGGGAACACTGAAGCTTTCTTT.

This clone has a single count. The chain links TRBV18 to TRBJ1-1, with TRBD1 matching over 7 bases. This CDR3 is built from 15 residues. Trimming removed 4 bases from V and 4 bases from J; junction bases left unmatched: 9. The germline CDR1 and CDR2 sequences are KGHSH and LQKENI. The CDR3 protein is CASSRGQASSTEAFF. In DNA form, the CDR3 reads TGTGCCAGCTCACGCGGACAGGCCTCCAGCACTGAAGCTTTCTTT.

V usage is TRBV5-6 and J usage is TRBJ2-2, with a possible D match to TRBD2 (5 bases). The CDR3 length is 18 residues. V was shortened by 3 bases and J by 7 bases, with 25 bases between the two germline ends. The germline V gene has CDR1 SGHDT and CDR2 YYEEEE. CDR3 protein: CASSYDYNGLRQRGELFF. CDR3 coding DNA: TGTGCCAGCAGCTATGACTACAACGGGCTAAGGCAACGCGGGGAGCTGTTTTTT.

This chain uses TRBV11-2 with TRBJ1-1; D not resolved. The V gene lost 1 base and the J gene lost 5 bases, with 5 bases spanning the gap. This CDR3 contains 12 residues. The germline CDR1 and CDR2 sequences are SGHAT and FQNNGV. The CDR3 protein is CASSLVVTEAFF. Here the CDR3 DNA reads TGTGCCAGCAGCTTAGTTGTAACTGAAGCTTTCTTT.

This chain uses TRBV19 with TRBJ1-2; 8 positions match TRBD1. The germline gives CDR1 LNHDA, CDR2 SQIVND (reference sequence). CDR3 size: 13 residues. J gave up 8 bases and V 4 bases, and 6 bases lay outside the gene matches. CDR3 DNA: TGTGCCAGTAGTACTGGACAGGGCAGCGGCTACACCTTC. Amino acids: CASSTGQGSGYTF.

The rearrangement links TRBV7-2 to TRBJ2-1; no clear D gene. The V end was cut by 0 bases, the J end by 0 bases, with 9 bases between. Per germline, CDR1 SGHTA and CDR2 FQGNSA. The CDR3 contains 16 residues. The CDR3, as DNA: TGTGCCAGCAGCTTAGCTGGTCCCAGCTCCTACAATGAGCAGTTCTTC. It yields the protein CASSLAGPSSYNEQFF.

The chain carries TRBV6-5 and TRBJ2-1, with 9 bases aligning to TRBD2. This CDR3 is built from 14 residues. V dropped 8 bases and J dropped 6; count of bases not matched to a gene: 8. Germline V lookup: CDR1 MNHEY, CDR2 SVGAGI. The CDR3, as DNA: TGTGCCAGCGCCTCCGGGACTAGCATCAATGAGCAGTTCTTC. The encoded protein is CASASGTSINEQFF.

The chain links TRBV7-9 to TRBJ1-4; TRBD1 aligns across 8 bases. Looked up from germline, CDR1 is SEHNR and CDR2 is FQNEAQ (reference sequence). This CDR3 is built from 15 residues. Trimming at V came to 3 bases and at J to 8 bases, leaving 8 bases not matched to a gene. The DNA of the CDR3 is TGTGCCAGCAGCTTTACCGGACAGGGTTTCGAAAAACTGTTTTTT. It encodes CASSFTGQGFEKLFF.

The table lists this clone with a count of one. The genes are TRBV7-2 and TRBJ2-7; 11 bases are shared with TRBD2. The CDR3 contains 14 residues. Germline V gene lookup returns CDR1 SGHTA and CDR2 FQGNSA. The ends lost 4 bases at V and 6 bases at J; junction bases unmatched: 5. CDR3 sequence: CASSSTSGGGEQYF. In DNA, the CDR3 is TGTGCCAGCAGCTCTACTAGCGGGGGAGGCGAGCAGTACTTC. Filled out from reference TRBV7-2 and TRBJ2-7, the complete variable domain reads GAGVSQSPSNKVTEKGKDVELRCDPISGHTALYWYRQSLGQGLEFLIYFQGNSAPDKSGLPSDRFSAERTGGSVSTLTIQRTQQEDSAVYLCASSSTSGGGEQYFGPGTRLTVT.

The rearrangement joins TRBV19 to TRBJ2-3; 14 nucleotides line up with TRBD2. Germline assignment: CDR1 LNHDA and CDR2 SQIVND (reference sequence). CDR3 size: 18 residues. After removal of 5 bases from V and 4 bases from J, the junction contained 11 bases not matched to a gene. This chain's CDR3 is CASSPIPGLAGDSDTQYF. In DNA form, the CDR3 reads TGTGCCAGTAGTCCGATACCGGGACTAGCGGGGGACTCAGATACGCAGTATTTT.

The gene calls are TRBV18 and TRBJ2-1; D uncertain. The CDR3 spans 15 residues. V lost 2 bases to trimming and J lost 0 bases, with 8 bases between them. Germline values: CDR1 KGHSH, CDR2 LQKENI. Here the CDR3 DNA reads TGTGCCAGCTCACCAGGCAGAAGCTCCTACAATGAGCAGTTCTTC. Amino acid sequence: CASSPGRSSYNEQFF.

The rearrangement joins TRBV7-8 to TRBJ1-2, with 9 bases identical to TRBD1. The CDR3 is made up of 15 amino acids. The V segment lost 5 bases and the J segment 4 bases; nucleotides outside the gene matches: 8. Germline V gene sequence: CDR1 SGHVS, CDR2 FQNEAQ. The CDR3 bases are TGTGCCAGCAGCCTAGGGGGACAGGGCTTCTATGGCTACACCTTC. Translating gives CASSLGGQGFYGYTF.

CDR3: CASSEASRVTEAFF. DNA for the CDR3: TGTGCCAGCAGTGAAGCGAGCAGGGTCACTGAAGCTTTCTTT. The V call is TRBV2, the J call TRBJ1-1; TRBD1 might be the D (5 bases). The V and J ends lost 0 bases and 4 bases respectively, with 9 bases between them. CDR1 and CDR2 from the germline V gene are SNHLY and FYNNEI. The CDR3 is 14 residues long.

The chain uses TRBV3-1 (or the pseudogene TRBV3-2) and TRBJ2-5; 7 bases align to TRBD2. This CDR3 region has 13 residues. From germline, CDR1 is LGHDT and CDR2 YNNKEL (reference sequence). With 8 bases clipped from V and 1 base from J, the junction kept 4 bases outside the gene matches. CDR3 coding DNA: TGTGCCAGCTCCCGGGGGGTCCAAGAGACCCAGTACTTC. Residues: CASSRGVQETQYF.

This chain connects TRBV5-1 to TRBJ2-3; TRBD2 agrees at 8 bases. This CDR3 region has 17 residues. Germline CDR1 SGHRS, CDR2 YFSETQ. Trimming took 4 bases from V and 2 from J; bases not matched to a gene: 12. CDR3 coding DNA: TGCGCCAGCAGCCCGACCTCCGGGACTAGATACACAGATACGCAGTATTTT. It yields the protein CASSPTSGTRYTDTQYF.

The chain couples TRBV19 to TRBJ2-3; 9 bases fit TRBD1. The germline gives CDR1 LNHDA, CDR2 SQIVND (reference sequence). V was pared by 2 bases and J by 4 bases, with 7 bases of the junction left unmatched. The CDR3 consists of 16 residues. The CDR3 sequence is CASSILPGQGADTQYF. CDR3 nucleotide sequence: TGTGCCAGTAGTATACTCCCGGGACAGGGAGCAGATACGCAGTATTTT.

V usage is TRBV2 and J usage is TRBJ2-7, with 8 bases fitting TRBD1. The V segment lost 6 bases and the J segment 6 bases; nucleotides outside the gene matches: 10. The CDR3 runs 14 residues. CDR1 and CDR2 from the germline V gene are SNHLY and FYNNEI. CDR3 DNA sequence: TGTGCCAGCAGGGGAACCGGGACAGGAGGCGAGCAGTACGTC. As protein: CASRGTGTGGEQYV.

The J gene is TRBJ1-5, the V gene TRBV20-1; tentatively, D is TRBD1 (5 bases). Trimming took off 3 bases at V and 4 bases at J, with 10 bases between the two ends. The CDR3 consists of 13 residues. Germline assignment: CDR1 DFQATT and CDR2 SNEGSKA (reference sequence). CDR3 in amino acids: CSASGAGNQPQHF. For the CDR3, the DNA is TGCAGTGCTAGTGGGGCAGGGAATCAGCCCCAGCATTTT.